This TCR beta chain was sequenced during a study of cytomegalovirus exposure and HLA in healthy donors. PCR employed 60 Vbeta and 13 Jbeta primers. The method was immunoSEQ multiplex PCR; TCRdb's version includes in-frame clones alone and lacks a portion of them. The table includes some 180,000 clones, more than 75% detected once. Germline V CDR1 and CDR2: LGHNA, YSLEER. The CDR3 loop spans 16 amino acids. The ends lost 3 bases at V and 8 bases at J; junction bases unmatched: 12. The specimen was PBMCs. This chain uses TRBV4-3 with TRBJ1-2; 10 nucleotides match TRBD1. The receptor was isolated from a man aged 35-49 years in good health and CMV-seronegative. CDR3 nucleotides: TGCGCCAGCAGCCACGCATGGACAGGGGGAATGGAAGGCTACACCTTC. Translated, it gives CASSHAWTGGMEGYTF.